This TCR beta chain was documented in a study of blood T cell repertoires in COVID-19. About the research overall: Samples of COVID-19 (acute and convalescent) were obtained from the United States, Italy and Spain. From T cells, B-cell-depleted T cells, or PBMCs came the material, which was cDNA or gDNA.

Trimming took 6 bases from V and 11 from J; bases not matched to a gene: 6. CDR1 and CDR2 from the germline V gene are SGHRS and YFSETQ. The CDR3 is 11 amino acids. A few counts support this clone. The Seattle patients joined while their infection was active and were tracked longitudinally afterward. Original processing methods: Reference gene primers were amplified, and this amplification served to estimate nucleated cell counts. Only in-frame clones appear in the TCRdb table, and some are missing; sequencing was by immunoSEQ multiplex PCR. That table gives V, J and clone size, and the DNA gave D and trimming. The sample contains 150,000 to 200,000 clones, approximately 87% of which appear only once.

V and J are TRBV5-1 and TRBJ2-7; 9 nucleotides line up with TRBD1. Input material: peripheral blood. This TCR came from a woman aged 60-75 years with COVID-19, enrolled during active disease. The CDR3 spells CASTGQGWKYF. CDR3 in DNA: TGCGCCAGCACGGGACAGGGTTGGAAGTACTTC. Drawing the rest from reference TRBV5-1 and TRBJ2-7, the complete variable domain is KAGVTQTPRYLIKTRGQQVTLSCSPISGHRSVSWYQQTPGQGLQFLFEYFSETQRNKGNFPGRFSGRQFSNSRSEMNVSTLELGDSALYLCASTGQGWKYFGPGTRLTVT.